The TCR beta chain described here comes from a study of vaccination effects on CD4 cells after COVID-19. Study in general: Participants completed two doses of the BNT162b2 or mRNA-1273 vaccine. Findings of the study overall: Few convalescent patients, and no early post-infection timepoints, were available to the study.

Details on this clone: The antigen remains unidentified.

Sequencing followed a ViraFEST assay step that expanded antigen-specific CD4+ T cells with viral peptide pools. Culture lasted 10 days before CD4+ T cell isolation. Researchers swapped half the medium for IL-2 medium on both days 3 and 7. The CDR3 covers 16 residues. The germline V and J ends were trimmed by 2 bases and 5 bases, with 19 bases remaining between them. In germline, CDR1 is SGHRS, CDR2 YFSETQ. Some clones are missing from TCRdb's copy, which holds only in-frame ones; the method was immunoSEQ multiplex PCR. Of approximately 30,000 clones detected, roughly 62% appear once; the ten largest clones hold approximately 29%.

This chain uses TRBV5-1 with TRBJ2-5; D perhaps matches TRBD2 (6 bases). Material: CD4+ T cells from PBMCs cultured with HCoV-229E spike peptides, obtained before COVID-19 vaccination. The sequence was collected from a human donor who received a COVID-19 vaccine. CDR3 nucleotide sequence: TGCGCCAGCAGCTTAGGGTTAGAGGCCCGGGGGGAGACCCAGTACTTC. It yields the protein CASSLGLEARGETQYF.